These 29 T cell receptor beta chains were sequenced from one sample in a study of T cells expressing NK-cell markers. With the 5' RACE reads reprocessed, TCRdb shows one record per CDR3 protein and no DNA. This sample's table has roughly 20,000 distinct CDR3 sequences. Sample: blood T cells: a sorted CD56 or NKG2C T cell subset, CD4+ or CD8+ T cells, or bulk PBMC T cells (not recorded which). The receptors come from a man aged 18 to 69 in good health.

The CDR3 protein is CASSQDDLTSGGAWDTQYF. The chain links TRBV4-2 to TRBJ2-3; the D gene TCRdb calls, TRBD2, cannot be checked with no DNA. CDR3 length equals 19 residues. Per the germline V gene, CDR1 is LGHNA and CDR2 is YNFKEQ.

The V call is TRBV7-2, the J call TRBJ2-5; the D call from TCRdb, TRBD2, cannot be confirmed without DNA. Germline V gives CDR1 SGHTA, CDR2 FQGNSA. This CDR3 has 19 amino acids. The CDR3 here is CASSFRVAGSLRPQETQYF.

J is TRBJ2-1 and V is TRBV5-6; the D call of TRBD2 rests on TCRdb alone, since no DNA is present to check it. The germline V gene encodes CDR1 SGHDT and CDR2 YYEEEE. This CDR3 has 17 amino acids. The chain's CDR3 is CASSFTSGGRTYNEQFF.

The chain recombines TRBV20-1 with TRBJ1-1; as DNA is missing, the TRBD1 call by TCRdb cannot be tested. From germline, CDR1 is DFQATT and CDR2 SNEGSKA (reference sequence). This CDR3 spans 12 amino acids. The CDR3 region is CSVPDVNAEAFF.

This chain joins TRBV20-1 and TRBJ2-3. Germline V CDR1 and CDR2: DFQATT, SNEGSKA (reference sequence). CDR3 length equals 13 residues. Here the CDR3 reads CSETDPSTDTQYF.

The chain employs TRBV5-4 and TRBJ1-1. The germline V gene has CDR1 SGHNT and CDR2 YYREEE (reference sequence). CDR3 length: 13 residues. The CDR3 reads CASSLAGAPEAFF.

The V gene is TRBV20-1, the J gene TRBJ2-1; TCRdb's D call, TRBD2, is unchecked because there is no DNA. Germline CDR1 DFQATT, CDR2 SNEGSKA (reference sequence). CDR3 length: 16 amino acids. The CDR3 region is CSAISTRGTIRNEQFF.

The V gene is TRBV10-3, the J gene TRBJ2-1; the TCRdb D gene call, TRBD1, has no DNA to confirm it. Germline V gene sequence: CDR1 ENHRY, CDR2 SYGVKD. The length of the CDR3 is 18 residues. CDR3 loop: CAISDRAGGLVRNNEQFF.

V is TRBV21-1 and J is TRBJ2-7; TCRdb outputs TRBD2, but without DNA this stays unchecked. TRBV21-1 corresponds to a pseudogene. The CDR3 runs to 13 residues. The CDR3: CTSALIRRYEQYF.

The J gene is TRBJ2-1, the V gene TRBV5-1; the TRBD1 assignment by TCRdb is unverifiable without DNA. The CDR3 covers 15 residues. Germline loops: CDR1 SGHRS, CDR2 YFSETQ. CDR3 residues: CASSFQGVDFNEQFF.

CDR3 amino acids: CASSLKTGRETQYF. V is TRBV7-2 and J is TRBJ2-5; TCRdb's D call, TRBD1, is unchecked because there is no DNA. Germline values: CDR1 SGHTA, CDR2 FQGNSA. The CDR3 length is 14 residues. Using reference TRBV7-2 and TRBJ2-5 for the parts outside the CDR3, the full variable domain is GAGVSQSPSNKVTEKGKDVELRCDPISGHTALYWYRQSLGQGLEFLIYFQGNSAPDKSGLPSDRFSAERTGGSVSTLTIQRTQQEDSAVYLCASSLKTGRETQYFGPGTRLLVL.

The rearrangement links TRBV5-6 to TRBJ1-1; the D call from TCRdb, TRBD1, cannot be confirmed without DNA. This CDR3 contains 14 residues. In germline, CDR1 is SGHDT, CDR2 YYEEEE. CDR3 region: CASSSRGIGTEAFF. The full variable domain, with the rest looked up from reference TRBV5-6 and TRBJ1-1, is DAGVTQSPTHLIKTRGQQVTLRCSPKSGHDTVSWYQQALGQGPQFIFQYYEEEERQRGNFPDRFSGHQFPNYSSELNVNALLLGDSALYLCASSSRGIGTEAFFGQGTRLTVV.

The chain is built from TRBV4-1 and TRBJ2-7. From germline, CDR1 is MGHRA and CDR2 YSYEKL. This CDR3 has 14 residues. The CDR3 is CASSQVSLRSEQYF.

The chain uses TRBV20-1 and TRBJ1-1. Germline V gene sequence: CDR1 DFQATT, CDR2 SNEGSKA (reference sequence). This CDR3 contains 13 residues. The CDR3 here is CSAPLRRDTEAFF.

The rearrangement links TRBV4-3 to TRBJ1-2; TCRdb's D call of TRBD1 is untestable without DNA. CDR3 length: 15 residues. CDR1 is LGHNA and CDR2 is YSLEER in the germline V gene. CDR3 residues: CASSQDSLPLGGYTF.

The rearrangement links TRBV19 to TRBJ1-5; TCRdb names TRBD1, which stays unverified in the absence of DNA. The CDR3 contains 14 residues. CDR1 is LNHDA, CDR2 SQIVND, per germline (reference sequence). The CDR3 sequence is CASSMGRKNQPQHF.

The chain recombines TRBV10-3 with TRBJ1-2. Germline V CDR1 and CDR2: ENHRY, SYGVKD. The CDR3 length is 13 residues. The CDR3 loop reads CAISEGGPFGYTF.

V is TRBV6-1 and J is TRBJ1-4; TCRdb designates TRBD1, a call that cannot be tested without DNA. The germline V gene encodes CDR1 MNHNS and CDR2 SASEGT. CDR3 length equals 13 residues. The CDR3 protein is CASRKTAREKLFF.

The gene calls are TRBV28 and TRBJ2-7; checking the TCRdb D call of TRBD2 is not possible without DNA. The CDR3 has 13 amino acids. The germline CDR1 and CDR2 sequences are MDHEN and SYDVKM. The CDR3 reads CASISGSRYEQYF.

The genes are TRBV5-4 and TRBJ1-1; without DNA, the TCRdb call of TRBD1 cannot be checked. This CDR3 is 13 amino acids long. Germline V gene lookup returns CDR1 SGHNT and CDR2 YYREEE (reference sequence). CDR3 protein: CASSQTGGTEAFF.

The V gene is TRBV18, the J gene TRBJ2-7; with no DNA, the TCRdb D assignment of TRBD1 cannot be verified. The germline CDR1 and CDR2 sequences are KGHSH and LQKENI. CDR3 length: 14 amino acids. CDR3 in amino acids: CASSPRDRAPEQYF.

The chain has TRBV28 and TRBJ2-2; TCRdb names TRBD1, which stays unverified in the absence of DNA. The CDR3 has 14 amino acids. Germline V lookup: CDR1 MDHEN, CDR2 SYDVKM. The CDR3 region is CASRVGKGTGELFF.

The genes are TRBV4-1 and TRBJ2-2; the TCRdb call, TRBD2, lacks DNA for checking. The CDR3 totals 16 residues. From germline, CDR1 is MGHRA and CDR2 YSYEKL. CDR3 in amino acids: CASSQGLAGITGELFF.

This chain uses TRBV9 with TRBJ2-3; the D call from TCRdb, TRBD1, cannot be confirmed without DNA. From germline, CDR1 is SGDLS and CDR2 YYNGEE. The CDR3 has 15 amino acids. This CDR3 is CASSARQGVTDTQYF.

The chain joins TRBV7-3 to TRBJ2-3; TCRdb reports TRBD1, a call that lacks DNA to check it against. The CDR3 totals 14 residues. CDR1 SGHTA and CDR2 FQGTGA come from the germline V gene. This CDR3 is CASSSTGGSDTQYF. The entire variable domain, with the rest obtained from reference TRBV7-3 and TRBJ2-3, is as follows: GAGVSQTPSNKVTEKGKYVELRCDPISGHTALYWYRQSLGQGPEFLIYFQGTGAADDSGLPNDRFFAVRPEGSVSTLKIQRTERGDSAVYLCASSSTGGSDTQYFGPGTRLTVL.

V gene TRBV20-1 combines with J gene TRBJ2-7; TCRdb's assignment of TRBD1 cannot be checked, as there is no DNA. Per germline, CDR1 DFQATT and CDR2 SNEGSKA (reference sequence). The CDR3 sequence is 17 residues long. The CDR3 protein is CSARDNWGKGTAYEQYF.

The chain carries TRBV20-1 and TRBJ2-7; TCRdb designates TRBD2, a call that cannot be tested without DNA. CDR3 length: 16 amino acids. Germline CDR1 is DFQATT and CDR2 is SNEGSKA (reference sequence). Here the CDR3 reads CSARDFLAGEDDEQYF.

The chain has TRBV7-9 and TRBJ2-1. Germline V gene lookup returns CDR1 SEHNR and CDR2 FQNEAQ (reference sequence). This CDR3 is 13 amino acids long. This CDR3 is CASSLGLYNEQFF.

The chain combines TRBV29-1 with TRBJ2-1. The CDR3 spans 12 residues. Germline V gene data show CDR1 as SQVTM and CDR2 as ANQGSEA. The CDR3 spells CSVEHSLDEQFF.